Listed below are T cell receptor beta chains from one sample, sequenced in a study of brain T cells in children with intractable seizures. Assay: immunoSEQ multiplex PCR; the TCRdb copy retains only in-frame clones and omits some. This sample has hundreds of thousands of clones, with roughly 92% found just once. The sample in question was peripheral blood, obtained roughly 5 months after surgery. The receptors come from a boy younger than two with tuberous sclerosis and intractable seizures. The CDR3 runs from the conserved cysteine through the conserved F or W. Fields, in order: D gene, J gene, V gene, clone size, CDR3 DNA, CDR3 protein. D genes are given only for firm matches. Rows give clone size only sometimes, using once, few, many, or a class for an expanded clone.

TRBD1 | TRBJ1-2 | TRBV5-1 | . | TGCGCCAGCAGCTTGCTCAGGGGGTCGGATGGCTACACCTTC | CASSLLRGSDGYTF
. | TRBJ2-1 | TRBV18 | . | TGTGCCAGCTCACCAACTCGGGCGATCAATGAGCAGTTCTTC | CASSPTRAINEQFF
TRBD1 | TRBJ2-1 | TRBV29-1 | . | TGCAGCGTTGATCCCGGGACAGGGATCTCCTACAATGAGCAGTTCTTC | CSVDPGTGISYNEQFF
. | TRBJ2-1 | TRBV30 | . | TGTGCCTGGAGATCCGAACGGGGCTTGGGGGAGTTCTTC | CAWRSERGLGEFF
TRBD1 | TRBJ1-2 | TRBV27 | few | TGTGCCAGCAGCCAAACAGGGGCGGGTGGCTACACCTTC | CASSQTGAGGYTF
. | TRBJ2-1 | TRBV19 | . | TGTGCCAGTAGTCCGGACTTATACTACAATGAGCAGTTCTTC | CASSPDLYYNEQFF
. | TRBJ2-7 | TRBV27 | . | TGTGCCAGCAGGAGGACAGCCTACGAGCAGTACTTC | CASRRTAYEQYF
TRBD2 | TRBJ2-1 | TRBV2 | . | TGTGCCAGCAGTTCTTCCGGGACTAGCGGGCCTTTGAGCTCCTACAATGAGCAGTTCTTC | CASSSSGTSGPLSSYNEQFF
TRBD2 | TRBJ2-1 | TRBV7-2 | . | TGTGCCAGCAGCTTAGTAGCGGGAGACAATGAGCAGTTCTTC | CASSLVAGDNEQFF
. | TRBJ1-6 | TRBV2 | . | TGTGCCAGCAGGGGCGGCCTGAGCTCCTATAATTCACCCCTCCACTTT | CASRGGLSSYNSPLHF
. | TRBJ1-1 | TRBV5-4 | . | TGTGCCAGCTACCAAACAGGAGTCACTGAAGCTTTCTTT | CASYQTGVTEAFF
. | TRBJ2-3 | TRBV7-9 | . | TGTGCCAGCAGCTTCGACCCCCTCCATACGCAGTATTTT | CASSFDPLHTQYF
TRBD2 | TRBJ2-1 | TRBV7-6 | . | TGTGCCAGCCGAACCACTAGCGGAACCTACAATGAGCAGTTCTTC | CASRTTSGTYNEQFF
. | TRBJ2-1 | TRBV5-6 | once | TGTGCCAGCAGCGGGTACAGGGACGAGTCCTACAATGAGCAGTTCTTC | CASSGYRDESYNEQFF
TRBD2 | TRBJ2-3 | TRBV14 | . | TGTGCCAGCAGCCACCCCGGGACTAGCGGGGGGGCATCTCCAGATACGCAGTATTTT | CASSHPGTSGGASPDTQYF
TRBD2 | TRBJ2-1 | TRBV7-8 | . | TGTGCCAGCAGCTTAGATGCGGGGACTAAGAAGCAGTTCTTC | CASSLDAGTKKQFF
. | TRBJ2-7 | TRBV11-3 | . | TGTGCCAGCAGCCCGGAGGGGCTAGGCGAGCAGTACTTC | CASSPEGLGEQYF
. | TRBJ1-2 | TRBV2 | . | TGTGCCAGCCGGAGTATTGGCGGCGTCTATGGCTACACCTTC | CASRSIGGVYGYTF
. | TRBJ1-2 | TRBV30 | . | TGTGCCTGGTTTATAACAGGGTCTAACTATGGCTACACCTTC | CAWFITGSNYGYTF
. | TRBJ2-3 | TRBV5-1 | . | TGCGCCAGCAGCGGAGCAGTAGGAGCAGATACGCAGTATTTT | CASSGAVGADTQYF
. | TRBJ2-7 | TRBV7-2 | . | TGTGCCAGCAGCTTTGGGTCGACAGACGGAGAGCAGTACTTC | CASSFGSTDGEQYF
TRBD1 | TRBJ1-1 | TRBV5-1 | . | TGCGCCAGCAGCTCTATCGGACAGGGGGATCTGGCTGAAGCTTTCTTT | CASSSIGQGDLAEAFF
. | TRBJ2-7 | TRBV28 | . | TGTGCCAGCAGTTTACAGACCTACGAGCAGTACTTC | CASSLQTYEQYF
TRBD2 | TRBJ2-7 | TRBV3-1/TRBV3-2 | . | TGTGCCAGCAGCCAAGATGCGGGAGTGGGAGAGCAGTACTTC | CASSQDAGVGEQYF
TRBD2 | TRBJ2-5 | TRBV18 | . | TGTGCCAGCCGTTTAACTAGCGGGGGGCGAGAGACCCAGTACTTC | CASRLTSGGRETQYF
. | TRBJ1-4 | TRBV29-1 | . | TGCACCCGGCGAAGGAAATCAACTAATGAAAAACTGTTTTTT | CTRRRKSTNEKLFF
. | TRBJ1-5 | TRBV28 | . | TGTGCCAGCACCACGGAAGCCCGCAATCAGCCCCAGCATTTT | CASTTEARNQPQHF
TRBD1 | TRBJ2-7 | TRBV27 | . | TGTGCCAGCAGTTCTGTGGGACAGGGTTCCTACGAGCAGTACTTC | CASSSVGQGSYEQYF
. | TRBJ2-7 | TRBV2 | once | TGTGCCATCATCTCCCGGGACCTCTTAGCCTACGAGCAGTACTTC | CAIISRDLLAYEQYF
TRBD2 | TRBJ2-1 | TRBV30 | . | TGTGCCTGGAGCGGTCTAGCGGGCTACAATGAGCAGTTCTTC | CAWSGLAGYNEQFF
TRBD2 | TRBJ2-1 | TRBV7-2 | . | TGTGCCAGCAGCTCACTGAGCGGGGGGACCTGGAATGAGCAGTTCTTC | CASSSLSGGTWNEQFF
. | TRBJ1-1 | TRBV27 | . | TGTGCCAGCAGTTTCCACCGCCGCACTGAAGCTTTCTTT | CASSFHRRTEAFF